The source of this T cell receptor (beta chain) is a study of cytomegalovirus exposure and HLA in healthy donors. Broader study findings: Reports state that TCR beta sequences accurately predicted most subjects' HLA-A and HLA-B alleles.

PCR amplification relied on 60 Vbeta primers (plus 13 Jbeta primers). Assay used: immunoSEQ multiplex PCR; TCRdb lists only in-frame clones, some missing. This table has about 180,000 clones, 76% appearing once. Germline values: CDR1 SEHNR, CDR2 FQNEAQ (reference sequence). V gave up 5 bases and J gave up 9 bases; unmatched junction bases: 7. This CDR3 comprises 13 residues. As concerns this clone: The antigen remains unidentified.

Material for sequencing was PBMCs. This rearrangement joins TRBV7-9 to TRBJ1-1; 9 bases fit TRBD1. This TCR came from a man younger than 35 in good health and CMV-seronegative. This CDR3 is CASSQRQGGKAFF. CDR3 coding DNA: TGTGCCAGCAGCCAAAGACAGGGGGGTAAAGCTTTCTTT.